The source of this T cell receptor beta chain is a study of T cell responses to AZD1222 COVID-19 vaccine. Only in-frame clones appear in the TCRdb table, and some are missing; sequencing was by immunoSEQ multiplex PCR. The repertoire has 100,000 to 150,000 clones, about nine tenths of them found once; the top ten carry roughly 7%. Regarding the study as a whole: A mostly white British donor set with more females was recruited, and clonal diversity was possibly underestimated. At baseline, seropositivity was found in only a handful of AZD1222 recipients. The CD4 TCRs associated with vaccination extended across spike and predominated at 160-218 and 743-854. Spike-specific TCRs gained breadth and depth after people received two AZD1222 doses.

This CDR3 has 14 amino acids. Germline lookup yields CDR1 SNHLY and CDR2 FYNNEI. V was clipped by 4 bases and J by 8 bases, with 15 bases between them. Regarding this clone: The antigen remains undetermined.

This chain joins TRBV2 and TRBJ2-1; D possibly corresponds to TRBD1 (5 bases). Sequenced material: peripheral blood, taken on day 0 of AZD1222 vaccination. The clonotype originates from an adult in good health. The CDR3 nucleotides read TGTGCCAGCAGTGCTCTAGGGGTCGGCGATGAGCAGTTCTTC. Its translation is CASSALGVGDEQFF.